The 16 T cell receptor beta chains reported below all come from one sample, sequenced in a study of OX40 agonist ivuxolimab in advanced cancers. Profiled with immunoSEQ multiplex PCR; TCRdb holds only in-frame clones, not every one. The sample holds roughly 74,000 clones, roughly 90% seen once. This sample comprised CD4+ or CD8+ T cells sorted from blood, obtained in a trial of the OX40 agonist ivuxolimab. The receptors originated from an adult with an advanced solid tumor such as melanoma, head and neck, liver or kidney cancer.

J is TRBJ2-7 and V is TRBV4-1; TRBD1 agrees at 8 bases. The V segment lost 4 bases and the J segment 6 bases; nucleotides outside the gene matches: 8. Germline values: CDR1 MGHRA, CDR2 YSYEKL. The CDR3 contains 14 residues. Written as DNA, the CDR3 is TGCGCCAGCAGCCTCCAGGGGGCGCATCCCGAGCAGTACTTC. It encodes CASSLQGAHPEQYF.

The CDR3 DNA reads TGTGCCAGCAGCCCGAACCGGAACTACGAGCAGTACTTC. Amino acids: CASSPNRNYEQYF. The chain is built from TRBV13 and TRBJ2-7, with D hard to call. Between the trimmed V and J ends, which lost 5 bases and 3 bases, there was a span of 11 bases. Germline values: CDR1 PRHDT, CDR2 FYEKMQ (reference sequence). The CDR3 covers 13 residues.

This chain uses TRBV6-1 with TRBJ2-7, with a possible D match to TRBD2 (6 bases). V lost 8 bases, J lost 7 bases, and 15 bases lay in between. Germline values: CDR1 MNHNS, CDR2 SASEGT. There are 12 residues in the CDR3. CDR3 DNA sequence: TGTGCCAGCCTGTGGGGGGTTGGGGAGCAGTACTTC. Protein product: CASLWGVGEQYF.

The chain links TRBV11-2 to TRBJ2-7; the D gene is possibly TRBD1 (6 bases). Deletions cut 1 base from V and 4 bases from J, with 14 bases between. The CDR3 covers 15 residues. CDR1 is SGHAT and CDR2 is FQNNGV in the germline V gene. The DNA for the CDR3 is TGTGCCAGCAGCTTAGGGCAGCTGGGGGCATACGAGCAGTACTTC. It specifies CASSLGQLGAYEQYF.

The chain links TRBV7-2 to TRBJ2-7; the D gene could be TRBD1 or TRBD2 (6 bases each). Germline V CDR1 and CDR2: SGHTA, FQGNSA. This CDR3 is 14 amino acids long. Trimming removed 1 base at V and 2 bases at J, with 9 bases between. CDR3 protein: CASSLVGGPYEQYF. DNA of the CDR3: TGTGCCAGCAGCTTAGTTGGGGGGCCCTACGAGCAGTACTTC.

The chain combines TRBV9 with TRBJ1-3; perhaps TRBD1 as D (6 bases). Looked up from germline, CDR1 is SGDLS and CDR2 is YYNGEE. The ends were cut back, 4 bases at V and 2 bases at J, with 10 bases in the middle. CDR3 length: 14 amino acids. CDR3 sequence: CASSPQGPGNTIYF. Here the CDR3 DNA reads TGTGCCAGCAGCCCCCAGGGGCCTGGAAACACCATATATTTT.

The chain is built from TRBV11-2 and TRBJ1-2; D is ambiguous. Germline loops: CDR1 SGHAT, CDR2 FQNNGV. Trimming left V 3 bases short and J 5 bases short, with 13 bases between. The length of the CDR3 is 14 residues. The CDR3 protein is CASSFIEGPYGYTF. CDR3 bases: TGTGCCAGCAGCTTTATTGAGGGCCCATATGGCTACACCTTC. The variable domain in full, completed from reference TRBV11-2 and TRBJ1-2, reads EAGVAQSPRYKIIEKRQSVAFWCNPISGHATLYWYQQILGQGPKLLIQFQNNGVVDDSQLPKDRFSAERLKGVDSTLKIQPAKLEDSAVYLCASSFIEGPYGYTFGSGTRLTVV.

The chain joins TRBV9 to TRBJ1-5; no firm D call. Trimming pared 0 bases from V and 0 bases from J, leaving 10 bases between. This CDR3 is 16 amino acids long. Germline lookup yields CDR1 SGDLS and CDR2 YYNGEE. The CDR3 is CASSVGGGNSNQPQHF. The CDR3 DNA reads as TGTGCCAGCAGCGTAGGGGGAGGCAATAGCAATCAGCCCCAGCATTTT.

V is TRBV7-9 and J is TRBJ1-6, with 8 bases identical to TRBD1. There are 16 residues in the CDR3. V shed 1 base and J 3 bases; nucleotides not matched to a gene: 2. Germline-derived CDR1 and CDR2 are SEHNR and FQNEAQ (reference sequence). CDR3 in amino acids: CASSLDRGFYNSPLHF. The CDR3 nucleotides are TGTGCCAGCAGCTTAGACAGGGGGTTCTATAATTCACCCCTCCACTTT.

V is TRBV6-4 and J is TRBJ2-3; no definite D call. The CDR3 loop spans 13 amino acids. V lost 3 bases, J lost 2 bases, and 6 bases lay in between. Germline V CDR1 and CDR2: MRHNA, SNTAGT. This CDR3 reads CASSEIATDTQYF. In DNA form, the CDR3 reads TGTGCCAGCAGTGAAATCGCCACAGATACGCAGTATTTT.

This sequence joins TRBV7-6 and TRBJ2-1; TRBD1 or TRBD2 may be the D gene (6 bases each). The CDR3 runs 15 residues. Germline values: CDR1 SGHVS, CDR2 FNYEAQ. V lost 5 bases and J 5 bases, leaving 16 bases between the germline ends. DNA of the CDR3: TGTGCCAGCAGCCCAGGGGACTCCCCTAACAATGAGCAGTTCTTC. Protein product: CASSPGDSPNNEQFF.

The rearrangement joins TRBV6-4 to TRBJ2-3, with D tentatively TRBD2 (6 bases). The CDR3 loop spans 14 amino acids. V was pared by 0 bases and J by 2 bases, with 6 bases between. CDR1 is MRHNA and CDR2 is SNTAGT in the germline V gene. The CDR3 is CASSDSLATDTQYF. CDR3 sequence (DNA): TGTGCCAGCAGTGACTCACTAGCCACAGATACGCAGTATTTT.

The rearrangement uses TRBV11-2 and TRBJ1-6; the D is unclear. Trimming removed 4 bases from V and 3 bases from J, with 4 bases in between. The CDR3 is 13 amino acids. Germline V gene sequence: CDR1 SGHAT, CDR2 FQNNGV. The CDR3 region is CASSWDYNSPLHF. For the CDR3, the DNA is TGTGCCAGCAGCTGGGACTATAATTCACCCCTCCACTTT. Using reference TRBV11-2 and TRBJ1-6 for the parts outside the CDR3, the full variable domain is EAGVAQSPRYKIIEKRQSVAFWCNPISGHATLYWYQQILGQGPKLLIQFQNNGVVDDSQLPKDRFSAERLKGVDSTLKIQPAKLEDSAVYLCASSWDYNSPLHFGNGTRLTVT.

The V call is TRBV6-1, the J call TRBJ2-1; 8 bases are a match to TRBD1. The germline CDR1 and CDR2 sequences are MNHNS and SASEGT. V lost 3 bases to trimming and J lost 2 bases; unmatched junction nucleotides: 6. The CDR3 covers 16 residues. In nucleotides, the CDR3 is TGTGCCAGCAGTGATTACCGGACAGGGACCTACAATGAGCAGTTCTTC. This encodes CASSDYRTGTYNEQFF.

With regard to this clone: This specimen includes other DNA sequences encoding the same CDR3. This chain joins TRBV19 and TRBJ2-7; 11 bases align to TRBD2. Germline trimming cut 6 bases from V and 3 bases from J; bases unmatched to any gene: 4. CDR3 length: 14 residues. The germline CDR1 and CDR2 sequences are LNHDA and SQIVND (reference sequence). The CDR3 region is CASSPGLAGYEQYF. DNA of the CDR3: TGTGCCAGTAGCCCTGGACTAGCGGGCTACGAGCAGTACTTC.

The rearrangement uses TRBV7-2 and TRBJ1-1; D remains unclear. The ends were cut back, 5 bases at V and 1 base at J, with 11 bases in the middle. CDR1 and CDR2 (germline): SGHTA, FQGNSA. This CDR3 has 14 residues. The CDR3 is CASSPMRANTEAFF. The CDR3 DNA follows: TGTGCCAGCAGCCCTATGCGGGCGAACACTGAAGCTTTCTTT.